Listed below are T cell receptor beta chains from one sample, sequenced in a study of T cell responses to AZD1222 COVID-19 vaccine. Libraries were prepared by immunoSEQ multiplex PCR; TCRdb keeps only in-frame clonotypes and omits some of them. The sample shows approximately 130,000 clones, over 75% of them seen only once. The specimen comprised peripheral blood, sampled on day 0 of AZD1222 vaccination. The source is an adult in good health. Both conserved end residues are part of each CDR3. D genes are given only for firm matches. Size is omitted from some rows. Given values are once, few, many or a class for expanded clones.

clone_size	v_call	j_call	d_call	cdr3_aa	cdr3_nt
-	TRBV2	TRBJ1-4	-	CASRTLDEKLFF	TGTGCCAGCAGGACTCTCGATGAAAAACTGTTTTTT
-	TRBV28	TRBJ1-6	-	CASNRVDNSPLHF	TGTGCCAGTAACCGGGTTGATAATTCACCCCTCCACTTT
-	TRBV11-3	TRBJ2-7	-	CASSSQQGYEQYF	TGTGCCAGCAGCTCCCAACAGGGATACGAGCAGTACTTC
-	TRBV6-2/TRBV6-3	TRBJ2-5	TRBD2	CASSPGTSLRETQYF	TGTGCCAGCAGCCCCGGGACTAGTTTACGAGAGACCCAGTACTTC
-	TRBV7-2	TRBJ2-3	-	CASSLLFTDTQYF	TGTGCCAGCAGCTTACTCTTCACAGATACGCAGTATTTT
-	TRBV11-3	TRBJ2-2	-	CASTDSRETGELFF	TGTGCCAGCACCGACAGCCGGGAGACCGGGGAGCTGTTTTTT
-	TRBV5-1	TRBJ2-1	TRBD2	CASSFREGGYNEQFF	TGCGCCAGCAGCTTCCGGGAGGGGGGCTACAATGAGCAGTTCTTC
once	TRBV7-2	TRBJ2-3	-	CASSRTGRAAGADTQYF	TGTGCCAGCAGCCGGACCGGACGGGCGGCTGGGGCAGATACGCAGTATTTT
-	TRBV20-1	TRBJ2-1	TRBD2	CSASSSGRSIYNEQFF	TGCAGTGCTAGTTCTAGCGGGAGATCTATCTACAATGAGCAGTTCTTC
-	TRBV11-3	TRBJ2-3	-	CASSLSGVSTDTQYF	TGTGCCAGCAGCTTGAGTGGGGTGAGCACAGATACGCAGTATTTT
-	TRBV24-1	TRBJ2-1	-	CATSDEGPDLMDEQFF	TGTGCCACCAGTGATGAGGGACCAGACCTTATGGATGAGCAGTTCTTC
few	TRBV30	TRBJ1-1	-	CAWSRTDRLNTEAFF	TGTGCCTGGAGTCGAACTGACAGGCTGAACACTGAAGCTTTCTTT
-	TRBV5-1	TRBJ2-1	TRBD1	CASSLGVGTDSYNEQFF	TGCGCCAGCAGCTTGGGAGTCGGGACAGACTCCTACAATGAGCAGTTCTTC
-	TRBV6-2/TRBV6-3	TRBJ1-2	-	CASSLNYGYTF	TGTGCCAGCAGTCTGAACTATGGCTACACCTTC
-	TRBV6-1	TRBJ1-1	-	CASSEAFGGVTEAFF	TGTGCCAGCAGTGAAGCCTTCGGGGGGGTGACTGAAGCTTTCTTT
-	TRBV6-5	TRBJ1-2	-	CASSYWERPTYGYTF	TGTGCCAGCAGTTACTGGGAACGCCCAACCTATGGCTACACCTTC
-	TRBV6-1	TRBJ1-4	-	CASSEIFATNEKLFF	TGTGCCAGCAGTGAAATTTTTGCAACTAATGAAAAACTGTTTTTT
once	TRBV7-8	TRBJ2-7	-	CASSFGTRETGEQYF	TGTGCCAGCAGCTTCGGGACTCGGGAGACGGGCGAGCAGTACTTC
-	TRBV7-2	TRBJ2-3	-	CASSSWTASTDTQYF	TGTGCCAGCAGCTCCTGGACAGCTAGCACAGATACGCAGTATTTT
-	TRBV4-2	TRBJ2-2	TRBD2	CASSQVAGVPGELFF	TGTGCCAGCAGCCAAGTTGCGGGAGTCCCCGGGGAGCTGTTTTTT
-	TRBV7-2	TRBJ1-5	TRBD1	CASSPRGGLDQPQHF	TGTGCCAGCAGCCCCAGGGGGGGACTTGATCAGCCCCAGCATTTT
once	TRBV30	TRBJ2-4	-	CAWSHLYRGEAKNIQYF	TGTGCCTGGAGCCACCTATATCGGGGAGAAGCCAAAAACATTCAGTACTTC
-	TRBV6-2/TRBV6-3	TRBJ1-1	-	CASSYGTYTEAFF	TGTGCCAGCAGTTACGGCACTTACACTGAAGCTTTCTTT
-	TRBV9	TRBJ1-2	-	CASSVGPQGAQRYTF	TGTGCCAGCAGCGTAGGACCCCAGGGTGCTCAACGCTACACCTTC
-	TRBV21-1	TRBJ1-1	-	CASSDRGELTEAFF	TGTGCCAGCAGCGACCGGGGGGAGCTGACTGAAGCTTTCTTT
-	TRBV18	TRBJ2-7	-	CASSRSQSYEQYF	TGTGCCAGCTCGCGCTCTCAGAGCTACGAGCAGTACTTC
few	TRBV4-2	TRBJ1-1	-	CASSPGRLNTEAFF	TGTGCCAGCAGCCCGGGACGGTTGAACACTGAAGCTTTCTTT
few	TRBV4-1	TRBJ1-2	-	CASSQGGSGYGYTF	TGCGCCAGCAGCCAAGGGGGGAGCGGCTATGGCTACACCTTC
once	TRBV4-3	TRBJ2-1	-	CASSPGLRSSYNEQFF	TGCGCCAGCAGCCCGGGACTCCGAAGCTCCTACAATGAGCAGTTCTTC
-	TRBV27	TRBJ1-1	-	CASSFEGRKNTEAFF	TGTGCCAGCAGTTTTGAGGGGAGGAAGAACACTGAAGCTTTCTTT
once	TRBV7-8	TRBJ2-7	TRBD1	CASSLRTGHYEQYF	TGTGCCAGCAGCCTAAGGACAGGGCACTACGAGCAGTACTTC
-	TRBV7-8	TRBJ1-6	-	CASSPGSPLHF	TGTGCCAGCAGCCCCGGTTCACCCCTCCACTTT
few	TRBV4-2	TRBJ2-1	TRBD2	CASSQGTSGDYNEQFF	TGTGCCAGCAGCCAAGGGACTAGCGGAGATTACAATGAGCAGTTCTTC
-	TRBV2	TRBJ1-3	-	CASTGDSGNTIYF	TGTGCCAGCACTGGGGACTCTGGAAACACCATATATTTT
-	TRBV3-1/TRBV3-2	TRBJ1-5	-	CASSQDGDLSVQPQHF	TGTGCCAGCAGCCAAGATGGGGACCTCTCGGTTCAGCCCCAGCATTTT
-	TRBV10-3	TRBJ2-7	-	CAISPGLYEQYF	TGTGCCATCAGCCCGGGCCTTTACGAGCAGTACTTC
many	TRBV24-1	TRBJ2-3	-	CATSDSPGASTDTQYF	TGTGCCACCAGTGATTCTCCCGGGGCCAGCACAGATACGCAGTATTTT
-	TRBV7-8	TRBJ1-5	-	CASSLAAGGNNQPQHF	TGTGCCAGCAGCTTAGCAGCGGGGGGTAACAATCAGCCCCAGCATTTT
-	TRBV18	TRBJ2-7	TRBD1	CASSRETGTATSYEQYF	TGTGCCAGCTCACGCGAGACCGGGACAGCGACTTCCTACGAGCAGTACTTC
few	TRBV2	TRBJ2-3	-	CASRPDRGGAPDTQYF	TGTGCCAGCAGGCCAGATAGAGGGGGGGCCCCAGATACGCAGTATTTT
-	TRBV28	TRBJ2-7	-	CASSLVSYEQYF	TGTGCCAGCAGCCTAGTCAGCTACGAGCAGTACTTC
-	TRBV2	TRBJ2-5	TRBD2	CASSVAGGAQETQYF	TGTGCCAGCAGTGTAGCGGGAGGTGCCCAAGAGACCCAGTACTTC
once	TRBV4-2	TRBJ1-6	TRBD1	CASSRGQGNSPLHF	TGTGCCAGCAGCCGCGGACAGGGGAATTCACCCCTCCACTTT
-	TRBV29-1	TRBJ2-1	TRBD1	CSVEQGALYNEQFF	TGCAGCGTCGAACAGGGGGCGTTATACAATGAGCAGTTCTTC
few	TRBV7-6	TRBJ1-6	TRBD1	CASSPRQGRTSPLHF	TGTGCCAGCAGCCCTCGACAGGGGAGGACTTCACCCCTCCACTTT
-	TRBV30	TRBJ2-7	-	CACNGWSYEQYF	TGTGCCTGCAACGGTTGGTCCTACGAGCAGTACTTC
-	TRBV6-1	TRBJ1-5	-	CASSDARFSNQPQHF	TGTGCCAGCAGTGACGCAAGATTTAGCAATCAGCCCCAGCATTTT
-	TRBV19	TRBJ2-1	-	CASSMATPINEQFF	TGTGCCAGTAGTATGGCGACCCCAATCAATGAGCAGTTCTTC
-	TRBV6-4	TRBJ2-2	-	CASSAGKDTGELFF	TGTGCCAGCAGTGCGGGGAAAGACACCGGGGAGCTGTTTTTT
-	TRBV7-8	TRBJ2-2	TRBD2	CASSTSGLAGELFF	TGTGCCAGCAGCACCTCTGGACTAGCGGGGGAGCTGTTTTTT
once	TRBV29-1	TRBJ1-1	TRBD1	CSARETGTTEAFF	TGCAGCGCCCGAGAGACAGGGACCACTGAAGCTTTCTTT